This passage covers 15 T cell receptor beta chains from one sample sequenced in a study of T-cell memory formation after mild COVID-19. From the 5' RACE reads, TCRdb called clonotypes with MiXCR, one entry per CDR3 protein. The table includes 500,000 to 550,000 distinct CDR3 sequences, roughly 20% detected once. The source material was PBMCs or a T cell subset sorted from them (not recorded which). These receptor sequences come from an adult woman who had mild COVID-19 (a few samples of this study predate the infection). Cell type and time point are not known.

This clonotype was seen a few times. V and J are TRBV12-3 or TRBV12-4 and TRBJ2-3; a weak D match, TRBD2 (5 bases). This CDR3 is built from 17 residues. The V end lost 3 bases, the J end lost 2 bases, and 18 bases lay between the germline ends. The CDR3 loop is CASSFEWRSYSTDTQYF. The CDR3 DNA reads as TGTGCCAGCAGTTTTGAGTGGAGGAGCTACTCCACAGATACGCAGTATTTT.

The genes are TRBV5-1 and TRBJ2-3; D is undetermined. Between the trimmed V and J ends, which lost 2 bases and 1 base, there was a span of 8 bases. This CDR3 spans 14 amino acids. CDR1 and CDR2 from the germline V gene are SGHRS and YFSETQ. The CDR3 nucleotides are TGCGCCAGCAGCTTAGACGGGCGCACAGATACGCAGTATTTT. It specifies CASSLDGRTDTQYF.

This sequence joins TRBV12-3 or TRBV12-4 and TRBJ2-1; 7 nucleotides match TRBD2. The CDR3 spans 14 residues. Losses at the gene ends were 5 bases for V and 4 bases for J; bases not matched to a gene: 5. The CDR3 region is CASSPLAEYNEQFF. In DNA, the CDR3 is TGTGCCAGCAGTCCGCTAGCGGAGTACAATGAGCAGTTCTTC.

This clonotype was found a few times. J is TRBJ1-2 and V is TRBV29-1; 9 bases are shared with TRBD1. The germline V gene has CDR1 SQVTM and CDR2 ANQGSEA. The CDR3 sequence is 13 residues long. Trimming cost V 6 bases and J 2 bases; bases outside gene matches: 4. CDR3 DNA: TGCAGCGTAGCCGGACAGGGGAACTATGGCTACACCTTC. Its protein is CSVAGQGNYGYTF.

The V and J genes are TRBV6-5 and TRBJ2-2; 8 bases line up with TRBD1. The CDR3 is made up of 16 amino acids. Germline lookup yields CDR1 MNHEY and CDR2 SVGAGI. J gave up 2 bases and V 0 bases, and 2 bases lay outside the gene matches. CDR3 in DNA: TGTGCCAGCAGTTACTCGGGACAGGACAACACCGGGGAGCTGTTTTTT. Its protein is CASSYSGQDNTGELFF.

V and J are TRBV12-3 or TRBV12-4 and TRBJ2-7; 8 positions match TRBD2. The CDR3 is made up of 15 amino acids. Germline trimming cut 6 bases from V and 5 bases from J; bases unmatched to any gene: 12. CDR3: CASSLGGAGAHEQYF. In DNA, the CDR3 is TGTGCCAGCAGCCTAGGGGGAGCGGGAGCCCACGAGCAGTACTTC.

This chain joins TRBV18 and TRBJ1-5, with 8 positions matching TRBD1. With V trimmed by 5 bases and J by 3 bases, 3 bases remained unmatched. The length of the CDR3 is 14 residues. In germline, CDR1 is KGHSH, CDR2 LQKENI. DNA for the CDR3: TGTGCCAGCTCAATGGGACAGGCCAATCAGCCCCAGCATTTT. The encoded protein is CASSMGQANQPQHF. Together with reference TRBV18 and TRBJ1-5, the CDR3 gives the full variable domain: NAGVMQNPRHLVRRRGQEARLRCSPMKGHSHVYWYRQLPEEGLKFMVYLQKENIIDESGMPKERFSAEFPKEGPSILRIQQVVRGDSAAYFCASSMGQANQPQHFGDGTRLSIL.

This clonotype came up a few times. The V gene is TRBV6-2 or TRBV6-3, the J gene TRBJ2-7; D is ambiguous. Trimming took off 5 bases at V and 5 bases at J, with 10 bases between the two ends. This CDR3 has 12 amino acids. From germline, CDR1 is MNHEY and CDR2 SVGEGT. CDR3 in DNA: TGTGCCAGCAGTCCCTATGGGAACGAGCAGTACTTC. Translated: CASSPYGNEQYF.

This clonotype turned up a few times. V gene TRBV24-1 combines with J gene TRBJ2-1; D unclear. This CDR3 contains 13 residues. Germline loops: CDR1 KGHDR, CDR2 SFDVKD. V shed 0 bases and J shed 9 bases, with 8 bases lying between them. The CDR3 DNA reads as TGTGCCACCAGTGATTTGGGCAGGAGTGAGCAGTTCTTC. Amino acids: CATSDLGRSEQFF.

Comment on this clonotype: The junction departs from germline at one end; a sequencing error may be responsible. The chain's CDR3 is CASSRGLAGGGDTQYF. The DNA for the CDR3 is TGTGCTAGCAGTCGGGGACTAGCGGGAGGAGGAGATACGCAGTATTTT. V is TRBV7-7 and J is TRBJ2-3; 15 nucleotides align to TRBD2. The CDR3 spans 16 residues. CDR1 is SSHAT and CDR2 is FNYEAQ in the germline V gene (reference sequence).

This clonotype was observed many times. The chain employs TRBV5-1 and TRBJ2-3, with 8 bases fitting TRBD2. CDR1 and CDR2 from the germline V gene are SGHRS and YFSETQ. CDR3 size: 16 residues. With 0 bases clipped from V and 5 bases from J, the junction kept 8 bases outside the gene matches. DNA of the CDR3: TGCGCCAGCAGCTTGGAGGAGCGGGGGAGGGGAGATACGCAGTATTTT. It codes for CASSLEERGRGDTQYF.

This chain connects TRBV24-1 to TRBJ1-1, with D perhaps matching TRBD1 (5 bases). Germline CDR1 reads KGHDR; CDR2 reads SFDVKD. Between the trimmed V and J ends, which lost 4 bases and 10 bases, there was a span of 12 bases. The CDR3 has 12 amino acids. The CDR3 loop reads CATSDGGRRAFF. Here the CDR3 DNA reads TGTGCCACCAGTGACGGGGGTCGTCGAGCTTTCTTT.

This clonotype was detected only a few times. V and J are TRBV6-5 and TRBJ2-7, with a possible D match to TRBD1 (6 bases). This CDR3 is built from 14 residues. CDR1 and CDR2 from the germline V gene are MNHEY and SVGAGI. The V end was cut by 1 base, the J end by 1 base, with 8 bases between. The CDR3 DNA follows: TGTGCCAGCAGTTACTTGGACAGTTCCTACGAGCAGTACTTC. This encodes CASSYLDSSYEQYF.

The gene calls are TRBV12-3 or TRBV12-4 and TRBJ1-6, with 7 positions matching TRBD1. The V and J ends lost 3 bases and 7 bases, in that order; junction bases with no gene match: 6. There are 15 residues in the CDR3. As DNA, the CDR3 is TGTGCCAGCAGTTTGGGACAGACCCTAAATTCACCCCTCCACTTT. This codes for CASSLGQTLNSPLHF.

This clonotype was picked up a small number of times. This CDR3 is CSASQRDLGTDTQYF. CDR3 in DNA: TGCAGTGCTTCTCAGAGGGACCTAGGCACAGATACGCAGTATTTT. This rearrangement joins TRBV20-1 to TRBJ2-3; the D gene could be TRBD1 or TRBD2 (5 bases each). This CDR3 is 15 amino acids long. The germline V gene encodes CDR1 DFQATT and CDR2 SNEGSKA (reference sequence). V shed 5 bases and J shed 1 base, with 16 bases lying between them.